This T cell receptor (beta chain) was recorded in a study of regulatory T cells in long-lasting Graves disease. Study information: Graves' patients with a new diagnosis had received antithyroid drugs under 3 months. Points from the study as a whole: Newly diagnosed disease favored TRBV20-1 and TRBJ2-1 over persistent disease.

This clonotype was detected ten times or more. Its target is not known. Investigators prepared the TCR beta libraries by applying iRepertoire HTBI primers and Arm-PCR of CDR3 regions. One entry per CDR3 protein, called by TCRdb with MiXCR from the multiplex PCR reads. In the table there are about 400,000 distinct CDR3 sequences, roughly 16% of which are singletons. Stated time point: newly diagnosed GD, antithyroid drugs for less than 3 months. RNA extracted from PBMCs served as the sequencing template. Patients met American Thyroid Association criteria for Graves' disease. CDR3 size: 15 residues. V was pared by 5 bases and J by 8 bases, with 13 bases of the junction left unmatched. Germline V gene sequence: CDR1 SGHAT, CDR2 FQNNGV.

The V gene is TRBV11-2, the J gene TRBJ1-2; the match to TRBD1 covers 8 bases. This clonotype was obtained from a female donor with Graves disease. The source material was peripheral blood mononuclear cells (PBMCs), sampled at new diagnosis, from a patient treated with antithyroid drugs. The CDR3 coding sequence is TGTGCCAGCAGCGGCATCAGGGGGCGGTCGGAGGGCTACACCTTC. This sequence encodes CASSGIRGRSEGYTF.